The 9 T cell receptor beta chains in this list originate from one sample, sequenced in a study of beta chain features in type 1 diabetes. Their recognized antigens are unknown. Study results and limitations: All four CD4+ subsets of Type 1 diabetes patients contained TCRB CDR3s that were moderately but significantly shorter.

All of the isolated RNA was reverse transcribed, so expressed TCRB transcripts were sequenced. This table comes from immunoSEQ multiplex PCR, and its TCRdb copy is limited to in-frame clones, with some not included. This table holds about 240,000 clones, more than 11% found once. The material sequenced was naive CD4+ T cells from blood. Receptors were obtained from a man aged 30-40 years with type 1 diabetes.

The rearrangement joins TRBV4-1 to TRBJ2-7; D is possibly TRBD1 (7 bases). V was pared by 1 base and J by 2 bases, with 15 bases between. Per the germline V gene, CDR1 is MGHRA and CDR2 is YSYEKL. CDR3 length: 16 amino acids. In DNA, the CDR3 is TGCGCCAGCAGCCAAGCCGAGGCAGGGGGGACCTACGAGCAGTACTTC. Translating it yields CASSQAEAGGTYEQYF.

V gene TRBV19 combines with J gene TRBJ2-7; the match to TRBD1 covers 7 bases. Losses at the gene ends were 10 bases for V and 3 bases for J; bases not matched to a gene: 6. Germline V gene sequence: CDR1 LNHDA, CDR2 SQIVND (reference sequence). The CDR3 contains 12 residues. CDR3 nucleotide sequence: TGTGCCACCCGGGACAGCAACTACGAGCAGTACTTC. The encoded protein is CATRDSNYEQYF.

On this clone: Within the sample, other DNA sequences also encode this same CDR3. This chain uses TRBV2 with TRBJ2-1; D not resolved. CDR3 size: 12 residues. Germline assignment: CDR1 SNHLY and CDR2 FYNNEI. V was shortened by 3 bases and J by 4 bases, with 4 bases between the two germline ends. For the CDR3, the DNA is TGTGCCAGCAGTGACCTTTACAATGAGCAGTTCTTC. Its translation is CASSDLYNEQFF.

The chain employs TRBV15 and TRBJ2-5; 7 bases fit TRBD2. Looked up from germline, CDR1 is LNHNV and CDR2 is YYDKDF (reference sequence). The length of the CDR3 is 11 residues. V shed 6 bases, J shed 5 bases, and the junction held 0 bases outside the gene matches. The CDR3 DNA sequence: TGTGCCACCAGGGGGGGGGAGACCCAGTACTTC. This encodes CATRGGETQYF.

This clone was found a few times. The chain recombines TRBV29-1 with TRBJ2-5, with 7 bases lining up with TRBD1. Germline lookup yields CDR1 SQVTM and CDR2 ANQGSEA. V lost 4 bases to trimming and J lost 5 bases; unmatched junction nucleotides: 7. The CDR3 length is 13 residues. CDR3 DNA: TGCAGCGTTGCGACAGGGATGGTGGAGACCCAGTACTTC. Protein: CSVATGMVETQYF.

This chain uses TRBV7-6 with TRBJ1-1; tentatively, D is TRBD1 (5 bases). Trimming shortened V by 3 bases and J by 0 bases, and 11 bases separated the two germline ends. Germline CDR1 SGHVS, CDR2 FNYEAQ. CDR3 length: 15 residues. The CDR3 here is CASSFTGGMNTEAFF. The CDR3 coding sequence is TGTGCCAGCAGCTTTACCGGGGGAATGAACACTGAAGCTTTCTTT. The full variable domain, its missing parts supplied by reference TRBV7-6 and TRBJ1-1, is GAGVSQSPRYKVTKRGQDVALRCDPISGHVSLYWYRQALGQGPEFLTYFNYEAQQDKSGLPNDRFSAERPEGSISTLTIQRTEQRDSAMYRCASSFTGGMNTEAFFGQGTRLTVV.

V gene TRBV27 combines with J gene TRBJ1-5; possible D gene TRBD1, 6 bases. The V end lost 5 bases, the J end lost 1 base, and 9 bases lay between the germline ends. The CDR3 has 14 amino acids. Germline V gene sequence: CDR1 MNHEY, CDR2 SMNVEV (reference sequence). CDR3 DNA sequence: TGTGCCAGCAGTCTTGGACAGAGCAATCAGCCCCAGCATTTT. Translating gives CASSLGQSNQPQHF.

The rearrangement joins TRBV5-1 to TRBJ2-5; weak D call: TRBD2 (5 bases). CDR1 SGHRS and CDR2 YFSETQ come from the germline V gene. With 0 bases removed from V and 5 bases from J, the gap between germline ends came to 17 bases. This CDR3 spans 16 amino acids. CDR3 nucleotide sequence: TGCGCCAGCAGCTTGGTTCCGGGAAGCGTATCGGAGACCCAGTACTTC. This translates into CASSLVPGSVSETQYF.

In its sample, this clone was seen a few times. The chain uses TRBV5-1 and TRBJ2-1; maybe TRBD2 (6 bases). Trimming cost V 1 base and J 6 bases, with 11 bases left between them. Germline CDR1 is SGHRS and CDR2 is YFSETQ. The CDR3 has 14 residues. The CDR3 coding sequence is TGCGCCAGCAGCTTGACCCTCGGGGGCAATGAGCAGTTCTTC. Protein: CASSLTLGGNEQFF.